The present T cell receptor (beta chain) was sequenced within a study of OX40 agonist ivuxolimab in advanced cancers. Study overall: Patients were given ivuxolimab, an antibody that agonizes OX40 (CD134). It was permissible to have had prior anti-PD-1, anti-PD-L1 or anti-CTLA-4 therapy, and around 41% had some. General observations from the study: Partial responders receiving 0.1-3.0 mg/kg showed among the lowest clonal expansion.

At baseline, cycle 4 day 1, and cycle 7 day 1, blood was sampled. The data were produced by immunoSEQ multiplex PCR, yet TCRdb's version contains in-frame clones alone and is incomplete. This table has under 100,000 clones, nearly 90% appearing once. CDR1 is SEHNR and CDR2 is FQNEAQ in the germline V gene (reference sequence). CDR3 length equals 18 residues. Trimming left V 1 base short and J 2 bases short, with 20 bases between. Details on this clone: Its antigen remains unknown.

This TCR derives from an adult with an advanced solid tumor such as melanoma, head and neck, liver or kidney cancer. Material: CD4+ or CD8+ T cells sorted from blood, obtained in a trial of the OX40 agonist ivuxolimab. The chain couples TRBV7-9 to TRBJ1-1; D is ambiguous. CDR3 in DNA: TGTGCCAGCAGCTTAGTTGTGGGAGACCTAAAGTCAAACACTGAAGCTTTCTTT. It specifies CASSLVVGDLKSNTEAFF.